Below, 19 T cell receptor beta chains from the same sample are listed, as sequenced in a study of glioma-infiltrating T cells. Using RNA template, CDR3s of TCR alpha and beta were amplified with iRepertoire arm-PCR. TCRdb called the multiplex PCR reads again in MiXCR, with one record for every CDR3 protein. The sample consists of 170,000 or so distinct CDR3 sequences, approximately 40% of them appearing once. The sequenced sample consisted of glioma tissue, nonneoplastic brain tissue, or PBMCs (not recorded which). These receptors came from a human donor with low-grade glioma or glioblastoma, undergoing nonglioma brain surgery, or in good health (not recorded which).

The chain links TRBV18 to TRBJ1-1, with D uncertain. This CDR3 contains 14 residues. CDR1 KGHSH and CDR2 LQKENI come from the germline V gene. Trimming removed 4 bases from V and 6 bases from J, with 15 bases in between. CDR3 sequence: CASSHTGLGPEAFF. As DNA, the CDR3 is TGTGCCAGCTCACATACGGGCCTGGGCCCTGAAGCTTTCTTT.

For this clonotype: With a much larger clone just one base away, this may be a read error. The CDR3 DNA follows: TGTGCCAGCATCCCGAGAGGGACCACCTACGAGCAGTACTTC. Translating gives CASIPRGTTYEQYF. This chain joins TRBV28 and TRBJ2-7, with D possibly called TRBD1 or TRBD2 (5 bases each). CDR3 size: 14 residues. Per the germline V gene, CDR1 is MDHEN and CDR2 is SYDVKM. Trimming shortened V by 7 bases and J by 2 bases, and 15 bases separated the two germline ends.

With regard to this clonotype: This may be a read error: a much more frequent sequence differs by one nucleotide. The CDR3 is CASSKRTGRRGIGELFF. CDR3 nucleotide sequence: TGTGCCAGCAGTAAGAGAACAGGGAGGAGAGGCATCGGGGAGCTGTTTTTT. The chain joins TRBV28 to TRBJ2-2; D is possibly TRBD1 or TRBD2 (6 bases each). The germline gives CDR1 MDHEN, CDR2 SYDVKM. This CDR3 is 17 amino acids long. Trimming removed 5 bases from V and 7 bases from J, with 23 bases in between.

This clonotype occurred many times. The CDR3: CASSLLYGYTF. The DNA for the CDR3 is TGTGCCAGCAGTCTACTCTATGGCTACACCTTC. This chain connects TRBV25-1 to TRBJ1-2, with D unresolved. The V end was cut by 5 bases, the J end by 4 bases, with 5 bases between. This CDR3 region has 11 residues. Germline values: CDR1 MGHDK, CDR2 SYGVNS.

The genes are TRBV28 and TRBJ2-5; 10 bases align to TRBD2. Germline V gene sequence: CDR1 MDHEN, CDR2 SYDVKM. V shed 2 bases and J 1 base; nucleotides not matched to a gene: 7. The CDR3 is made up of 17 amino acids. CDR3: CASSLNPSGGLQETQYF. CDR3 DNA sequence: TGTGCCAGCAGTTTAAACCCTAGCGGGGGACTCCAAGAGACCCAGTACTTC.

Notes on this clonotype: This may be a read error: a much more frequent sequence differs by one nucleotide. J is TRBJ1-2 and V is TRBV18; D is uncertain. The V and J ends lost 3 bases and 3 bases respectively, with 8 bases between them. Germline CDR1 reads KGHSH; CDR2 reads LQKENI. The CDR3 has 13 residues. The CDR3 DNA reads as TGTGCCAGCTCACCTCAACCCGACTATGGCTACACCTTC. This translates into CASSPQPDYGYTF.

V gene TRBV7-9 combines with J gene TRBJ2-4; TRBD2 matches at 7 bases. The CDR3 is made up of 18 amino acids. Losses at the gene ends were 4 bases for V and 1 base for J; bases not matched to a gene: 13. CDR1 and CDR2 (germline): SEHNR, FQNEAQ (reference sequence). The CDR3, as DNA: TGTGCCAGCAGCTACCTTGGGGGGGGGGACCAGGCCAAAAACATTCAGTACTTC. Encoded protein: CASSYLGGGDQAKNIQYF.

In its sample, this clonotype was seen once. A much bigger clone sits one base away, suggesting this may be a read error. This sequence joins TRBV12-3 or TRBV12-4 and TRBJ1-1; D remains ambiguous. The CDR3 is 11 residues long. V was clipped by 4 bases and J by 6 bases, with 6 bases between them. The CDR3 reads CASSSHSEAFF. The CDR3 DNA sequence: TGTGCCAGCAGTTCACACTCTGAAGCTTTCTTT.

The V and J genes are TRBV5-1 and TRBJ1-4; D is unclear. Per germline, CDR1 SGHRS and CDR2 YFSETQ. The CDR3 has 13 residues. The V and J ends lost 1 base and 8 bases respectively, with 9 bases between them. CDR3 amino acids: CASSLNVVEKLFF. CDR3 nucleotides: TGCGCCAGCAGCTTGAACGTTGTGGAAAAACTGTTTTTT.

Concerning this clonotype itself: A much more abundant neighbour one base away suggests this may be a read error. The V call is TRBV28, the J call TRBJ2-1; no clear D gene. From germline, CDR1 is MDHEN and CDR2 SYDVKM. The CDR3 runs to 14 residues. In DNA form, the CDR3 reads TGTGCCAGCAGTCCAACCCATTGGAACAATGAGCATTTCTTC. It encodes CASSPTHWNNEHFF.

In this sample, this clonotype turned up many times. This chain links TRBV7-8 with TRBJ2-7; TRBD2 aligns across 12 bases. The V and J ends lost 10 bases and 4 bases, in that order; junction bases with no gene match: 2. From germline, CDR1 is SGHVS and CDR2 FQNEAQ. The CDR3 is 12 amino acids. This chain's CDR3 is CATGTSGYEQYF. Written as DNA, the CDR3 is TGTGCCACTGGGACTAGCGGGTACGAGCAGTACTTC.

Note on this clonotype: A much bigger clone sits one base away, suggesting this may be a read error. CDR3 DNA: TGTACCAGCAGCTTAATCCCTGGAGCTAACTATGGCTACACCTTC. Its protein is CTSSLIPGANYGYTF. The gene calls are TRBV7-9 and TRBJ1-2, with D unclear. CDR1 SEHNR and CDR2 FQNEAQ come from the germline V gene (reference sequence). CDR3 length equals 15 residues.

In this sample, this clonotype turned up many times. This rearrangement joins TRBV20-1 to TRBJ2-7; TRBD2 might be the D (6 bases). CDR1 is DFQATT and CDR2 is SNEGSKA in the germline V gene (reference sequence). The CDR3 loop spans 13 amino acids. V was trimmed by 0 bases and J by 6 bases, leaving 12 bases between them. The CDR3 loop reads CSARDPGVLEQYF. CDR3 in DNA: TGCAGTGCTAGAGATCCGGGAGTTCTCGAGCAGTACTTC.

V usage is TRBV18 and J usage is TRBJ1-1, with D tentatively TRBD1 (5 bases). This CDR3 comprises 15 residues. Germline V gives CDR1 KGHSH, CDR2 LQKENI. The ends were cut back, 3 bases at V and 3 bases at J, with 14 bases in the middle. The DNA of the CDR3 is TGTGCCAGCTCACCCGGGACCTCCTGGGACACTGAAGCTTTCTTT. This sequence encodes CASSPGTSWDTEAFF.

This clonotype was counted ten times or more. The chain is built from TRBV28 and TRBJ1-5, with a tentative D call TRBD1 (5 bases). CDR3 length: 14 residues. Per the germline V gene, CDR1 is MDHEN and CDR2 is SYDVKM. Trimming cost V 1 base and J 7 bases, with 11 bases left between them. CDR3 bases: TGTGCCAGCAGTTTATCCCAGGGCGGCCAGCCCCAGCATTTT. Protein sequence: CASSLSQGGQPQHF.

This rearrangement joins TRBV9 to TRBJ2-7; no clear D. The germline gives CDR1 SGDLS, CDR2 YYNGEE. V gave up 2 bases and J gave up 0 bases, with 9 bases separating them. The CDR3 covers 14 residues. CDR3 DNA: TGTGCCAGCAGCGTTGGGGTCCTCTCCTACGAGCAGTACTTC. Encoded protein: CASSVGVLSYEQYF.

This clonotype was counted ten times or more. V and J are TRBV6-7 and TRBJ2-2; 13 positions agree with TRBD2. TRBV6-7 is sorted into the ORF group, with uncertain function. CDR3 length equals 15 residues. The ends lost 9 bases at V and 4 bases at J; junction bases unmatched: 5. The CDR3 nucleotides are TGTGCCAGATCCGGGACTAGCGGGACCACCGGGGAGCTGTTTTTT. It specifies CARSGTSGTTGELFF.

Note on this clonotype: The junction does not match germline at one end; this may be a read error. The chain's CDR3 is CASSLSGHLYSNQHQHF. In nucleotides, the CDR3 is TGTGCCAGCAGTCTGAGTGGACACCTCTATAGCAATCAGCACCAGCATTTT. This rearrangement joins TRBV28 to TRBJ1-5, with D tentatively TRBD1 (5 bases). This CDR3 spans 17 amino acids. Germline CDR1 and CDR2: MDHEN and SYDVKM.

The rearrangement joins TRBV7-2 to TRBJ2-1; TRBD2 is a possible D gene (5 bases). Germline assignment: CDR1 SGHTA and CDR2 FQGNSA. This CDR3 region has 14 residues. The ends were cut back, 5 bases at V and 5 bases at J, with 13 bases in the middle. CDR3 sequence reads: CASSRGSYDNEQFF. CDR3 nucleotide sequence: TGTGCCAGCAGCCGAGGGTCGTACGACAATGAGCAGTTCTTC.